These T cell receptor beta chains were read from a single sample in a study of OX40 agonist ivuxolimab in advanced cancers. Repertoires were generated with immunoSEQ multiplex PCR, while TCRdb's copy carries only in-frame clones and drops some. The sample contains under 65,000 clones, 85% of which appear only once. The material was CD4+ or CD8+ T cells sorted from blood, obtained in a trial of the OX40 agonist ivuxolimab. The receptors here all came from an adult with an advanced solid tumor such as melanoma, head and neck, liver or kidney cancer. Each CDR3 is given with its conserved first and last residue. The D gene is left open where the match is weak. Clone size, where shown, is once, few, many, or a class for clones that have expanded.

j_gene,d_gene,abundance,v_gene,CDR3nt,CDR3aa
TRBJ2-7,NA,NA,TRBV19,TGTGCCAGTAGTATCGAAGGTTTTCCCTACGAGCAGTACTTC,CASSIEGFPYEQYF
TRBJ2-5,TRBD2,large,TRBV5-4,TGTGCCAGCAGCCACGAGGGAGCGGGACAAGAGACCCAGTACTTC,CASSHEGAGQETQYF
TRBJ2-3,NA,NA,TRBV27,TGTGCCAGCAGTTTGGGGGACCTCGGAGTTCAGGATACGCAGTATTTT,CASSLGDLGVQDTQYF
TRBJ1-4,NA,NA,TRBV7-9,TGTGCCAGCAGCCTCATGGACCCAGACGAAAAACTGTTTTTT,CASSLMDPDEKLFF
TRBJ2-2,NA,few,TRBV12-5,TGTGCTAGTCGATACAGGGAACAGAACACCGGGGAGCTGTTTTTT,CASRYREQNTGELFF
TRBJ2-1,TRBD1,NA,TRBV13,TGTGCCAGCAGCCGATCAGACAGGGGCGAGCAGTTCTTC,CASSRSDRGEQFF
TRBJ1-1,NA,many,TRBV18,TGTGCCAGCTCACCAACCGTAAGGGGCACTGAAGCTTTCTTT,CASSPTVRGTEAFF
TRBJ2-7,NA,once,TRBV13,TGTGCCAGCAGCTTACGGAGGAAAATGCACGAGCAGTACTTC,CASSLRRKMHEQYF
TRBJ2-3,NA,NA,TRBV29-1,TGCAGCGAAAGGATCGGGCAGGGCTCGTCAGATACGCAGTATTTT,CSERIGQGSSDTQYF
TRBJ1-2,TRBD1,NA,TRBV28,TGTGCCAGCAGCCCCCCTTACAGGGGGGATGGCTACACCTTC,CASSPPYRGDGYTF
TRBJ2-3,TRBD1,NA,TRBV6-1,TGTGCCAGCAGTGTAACTCCGGGACAGAGGGGCACAGATACGCAGTATTTT,CASSVTPGQRGTDTQYF
TRBJ2-7,NA,NA,TRBV9,TGTGCCAGCAGCGTAGCTGGGGGTGGCTCCTACGAGCAGTACTTC,CASSVAGGGSYEQYF
TRBJ2-3,NA,NA,TRBV4-3,TGCGCCAGCAGCCAAGATAGGGGGAGCACAGATACGCAGTATTTT,CASSQDRGSTDTQYF
TRBJ1-2,NA,NA,TRBV7-9,TGTGCCAGCAGCTTAGGGGGACTCGAGGGCTACACCTTC,CASSLGGLEGYTF
TRBJ2-1,NA,once,TRBV19,TGTGCCAGTAGTTTCGGGGATCCCTACAATGAGCAGTTCTTC,CASSFGDPYNEQFF
TRBJ1-1,TRBD1,NA,TRBV27,TGTGCCAGCAACGGATTCCGGGACAGGGGCCAAGGGGGGAGCACTGAAGCTTTCTTT,CASNGFRDRGQGGSTEAFF
TRBJ1-1,NA,few,TRBV5-4,TGTGCCAGCAGCTTGGAAGGGGGGGTAACTGAAGCTTTCTTT,CASSLEGGVTEAFF
TRBJ2-5,NA,NA,TRBV6-7,TGTGCCAGCAGTTACGGCTGGCTAGCGATTGAGACCCAGTACTTC,CASSYGWLAIETQYF
TRBJ1-5,TRBD1,many,TRBV9,TGTGCCAGCAGCGTGACAGGGACAGGGCAGCCCCAGCATTTT,CASSVTGTGQPQHF
TRBJ1-1,NA,few,TRBV5-8,TGTGCCAGCAGCAATCTGAGGGTGCAGACCACTGAAGCTTTCTTT,CASSNLRVQTTEAFF
TRBJ2-1,NA,NA,TRBV7-2,TGTGCCAGCAGCTTAGAAACGAATGAGCAGTTCTTC,CASSLETNEQFF
TRBJ2-1,TRBD1,NA,TRBV2,TGTGCCATCCCGGGACAGAGGGTCTCCTACAATGAGCAGTTCTTC,CAIPGQRVSYNEQFF
TRBJ1-1,NA,NA,TRBV2,TGTGCCACCCTGACCGCCAGGGCGAACACTGAAGCTTTCTTT,CATLTARANTEAFF
TRBJ2-2,TRBD1,NA,TRBV27,TGTGCCAGCAGTGACCAGGGGGCAGTGAACACCGGGGAGCTGTTTTTT,CASSDQGAVNTGELFF
TRBJ1-3,NA,NA,TRBV25-1,TGTGCCAGCAGTGAGGGAGGAAACACCATATATTTT,CASSEGGNTIYF
TRBJ2-1,NA,NA,TRBV6-5,TGTGCCAGCAGCCAAGGGACACTATCTGAGCAGTTCTTC,CASSQGTLSEQFF
TRBJ2-7,NA,NA,TRBV9,TGTGCCAGCAGCGGAGAGGACAGCTACGAGCAGTACTTC,CASSGEDSYEQYF
TRBJ1-4,NA,NA,TRBV28,TGTGCCAGCAGTTTAGCAGGGGCGGATGAAAAACTGTTTTTT,CASSLAGADEKLFF
TRBJ2-1,NA,NA,TRBV7-2,TGTGCCAGCAGCTTGATCGGCGGCAGCCCATCCTACAATGAGCAGTTCTTC,CASSLIGGSPSYNEQFF
TRBJ2-6,NA,NA,TRBV10-1,TGCGCCAGCAGTGAAGCGGCAGGTGCTGGGGCCAACGTCCTGACTTTC,CASSEAAGAGANVLTF
TRBJ2-1,NA,NA,TRBV4-3,TGCGCCAGCAGCCAAGAGGCCTTTCCAGGGAGCTACAATGAGCAGTTCTTC,CASSQEAFPGSYNEQFF
TRBJ1-3,NA,NA,TRBV28,TGTGCCAGCACCGACTCCGGGGGAGGAAACACCATATATTTT,CASTDSGGGNTIYF
TRBJ2-5,NA,once,TRBV11-2,TGTGCCAGCAGCTTGCTTGGAGGCTGGGAGACCCAGTACTTC,CASSLLGGWETQYF
TRBJ1-5,NA,few,TRBV4-2,TGTGCCAGCAGCCATGCCCTTGGGGAGAATCAGCCCCAGCATTTT,CASSHALGENQPQHF
TRBJ1-1,NA,NA,TRBV7-2,TGTGCCAGCAGCTCCCGTAACACTGAAGCTTTCTTT,CASSSRNTEAFF
TRBJ2-7,NA,NA,TRBV28,TGTGCCAGCAGTTTACCGCGGACACAAATGGACGAGCAGTACTTC,CASSLPRTQMDEQYF
TRBJ1-1,NA,NA,TRBV6-5,TGTGCCAGCAGTACAACAGTGAACACTGAAGCTTTCTTT,CASSTTVNTEAFF
TRBJ2-7,TRBD2,NA,TRBV30,TGTGCCTTGGACGTCGGGGGGGCCTCCTACGAGCAGTACTTC,CALDVGGASYEQYF
TRBJ1-4,NA,NA,TRBV28,TGTGCCAGCAGTCCTGAGGGGGGTTCTAATGAAAAACTGTTTTTT,CASSPEGGSNEKLFF
TRBJ2-7,TRBD2,NA,TRBV9,TGTGCCAGCAGCGCAAGCGGGGGGCCCGCCTACGAGCAGTACTTC,CASSASGGPAYEQYF
TRBJ2-7,TRBD2,NA,TRBV5-6,TGTGCCAGCAGCTCCGCGGGGGGCCCCGAGCAGTACTTC,CASSSAGGPEQYF
TRBJ2-2,TRBD1,NA,TRBV7-9,TGTGCCAGCAGCCCCCGACAGGGCGACACCGGGGAGCTGTTTTTT,CASSPRQGDTGELFF